The 2 T cell receptor beta chains below all came from one sample that was sequenced in a study of T and B cells in COVID-19 patients. Blood genomic DNA input for TRB amplification was about 250-550 ng. Multiplex PCR with BIOMED2 TRB-A/B primer pools amplified TRB rearrangements. TCRdb reprocessed the multiplex PCR reads via MiXCR and lists one record per CDR3 protein. The sample records 11,000 to 15,000 distinct CDR3 sequences, about 28% being singletons. Sample: blood. The receptors were sampled from a human donor who had recovered from COVID-19.

The chain's CDR3 is CASSPPGQGIAEAFF. The CDR3 nucleotides read TGTGCCAGCTCACCACCGGGACAGGGGATCGCTGAAGCTTTCTTT. J is TRBJ1-1 and V is TRBV18; 10 nucleotides align to TRBD1. J lost 6 bases, V lost 0 bases, and 4 bases had no gene match. CDR1 is KGHSH and CDR2 is LQKENI in the germline V gene. The CDR3 totals 15 residues.

In this sample, this clonotype turned up a few times. The chain has TRBV30 and TRBJ1-2; 12 nucleotides line up with TRBD1. V trimming: 8 bases; J trimming: 8 bases; junction bases outside the gene matches: 15. The CDR3 runs 15 residues. The germline V gene encodes CDR1 GTSNPN and CDR2 SVGIG (reference sequence). CDR3 sequence reads: CAGKAGTGGRGGYTF. The CDR3 DNA reads TGTGCCGGAAAAGCAGGGACAGGGGGCAGAGGGGGCTACACCTTC. The whole variable domain, remainder taken from reference TRBV30 and TRBJ1-2, is SQTIHQWPATLVQPVGSPLSLECTVEGTSNPNLYWYRQAAGRGLQLLFYSVGIGQISSEVPQNLSASRPQDRQFILSSKKLLLSDSGFYLCAGKAGTGGRGGYTFGSGTRLTVV.